The 3 T cell receptor beta chains below all came from one sample that was sequenced in a study of early T cells in non-severe SARS-CoV-2 infection. TCRdb re-called the 5' RACE reads through MiXCR, storing one row per CDR3 protein. The sample yields under 90,000 distinct CDR3 sequences, approximately 13% seen once. Sequenced material: whole blood. These receptors came from an adult who was a healthcare worker with PCR-confirmed SARS-CoV-2 infection or an uninfected control (not recorded which).

This chain connects TRBV29-1 to TRBJ2-6; D uncertain. This CDR3 has 12 residues. Trimming stripped 7 bases from V and 0 bases from J, with 4 bases between. Germline loops: CDR1 SQVTM, CDR2 ANQGSEA. The CDR3 nucleotides read TGCAGCGCCCTCTCTGGGGCCAACGTCCTGACTTTC. This sequence encodes CSALSGANVLTF. Variable domain in full (rest from reference TRBV29-1 and TRBJ2-6): SAVISQKPSRDICQRGTSLTIQCQVDSQVTMMFWYRQQPGQSLTLIATANQGSEATYESGFVIDKFPISRPNLTFSTLTVSNMSPEDSSIYLCSALSGANVLTFGAGSRLTVL.

This CDR3 is CSARNPEIYGYTF. In DNA form, the CDR3 reads TGCAGTGCTAGAAACCCGGAGATCTATGGCTACACCTTC. The rearrangement joins TRBV20-1 to TRBJ1-2, with D unresolved. Germline loops: CDR1 DFQATT, CDR2 SNEGSKA (reference sequence). Trimming removed 2 bases from V and 4 bases from J, with 11 bases in between. CDR3 length: 13 amino acids.

This clonotype was observed many times. V gene TRBV24-1 combines with J gene TRBJ2-2; D unclear. The germline V and J ends were trimmed by 2 bases and 1 base, with 7 bases remaining between them. This CDR3 has 15 residues. CDR1 is KGHDR, CDR2 SFDVKD, per germline. The DNA of the CDR3 is TGTGCCACCAGTGATTATGGATTGAACACCGGGGAGCTGTTTTTT. Its protein is CATSDYGLNTGELFF.